This T cell receptor (beta chain) was sequenced for a study of blood T cell repertoires in COVID-19. Overall study: Donors in the United States, Italy and Spain gave samples during acute or convalescent COVID-19.

In the authors' workflow: Amplification of reference gene primers was used by the study to estimate nucleated cell counts. Sequenced by immunoSEQ multiplex PCR; TCRdb stores in-frame clones only, minus some. Clonal size and the V and J genes are those of that table, whereas D and trimming came from the DNA. The sample includes under 200,000 clones, 84% seen only once; the top ten take over 2.5%. The CDR3 has 16 amino acids. CDR1 and CDR2 from the germline V gene are SGHVS and FNYEAQ. V was cut by 4 bases and J by 1 base, with 15 bases left in between. Sample: peripheral blood. The clonotype comes from a human donor with acute or convalescent COVID-19. The donor label of this sample is uncertain. The V and J genes are TRBV7-6 and TRBJ2-3; weak D call: TRBD2 (6 bases). Here the CDR3 DNA reads TGTGCCAGCAGCTGGGAGGACCGTGGGGGCACAGATACGCAGTATTTT. Translation: CASSWEDRGGTDTQYF.